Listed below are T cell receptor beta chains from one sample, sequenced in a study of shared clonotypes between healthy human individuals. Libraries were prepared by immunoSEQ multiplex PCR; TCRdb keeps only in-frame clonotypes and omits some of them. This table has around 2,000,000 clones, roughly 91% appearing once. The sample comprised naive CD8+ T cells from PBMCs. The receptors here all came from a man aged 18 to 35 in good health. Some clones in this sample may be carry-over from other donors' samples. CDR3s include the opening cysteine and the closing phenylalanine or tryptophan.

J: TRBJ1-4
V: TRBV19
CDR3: CASSILSTNEKLFF

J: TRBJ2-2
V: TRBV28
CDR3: CASSLRLAGPNTGELFF

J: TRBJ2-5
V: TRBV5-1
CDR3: CASSPVYGSMETQYF

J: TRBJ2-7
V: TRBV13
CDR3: CASSKEAQREGPSYEQYF

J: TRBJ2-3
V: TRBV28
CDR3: CASSLFGDTQYF

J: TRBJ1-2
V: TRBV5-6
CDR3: CASSRRTVLFYTF

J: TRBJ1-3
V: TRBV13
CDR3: CASSPDGSSGNTIYF

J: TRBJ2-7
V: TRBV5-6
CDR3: CASSSRAGSREQYF

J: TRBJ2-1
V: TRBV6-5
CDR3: CASSYTDRPDNEQFF

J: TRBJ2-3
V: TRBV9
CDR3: CASSVVAGVGDTQYF

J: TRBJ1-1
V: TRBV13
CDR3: CASSTRLDRGTTEAFF

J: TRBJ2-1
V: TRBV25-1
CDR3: CASSAGGSSYNEQFF

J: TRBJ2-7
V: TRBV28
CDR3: CASSPRGGANSYEQYF

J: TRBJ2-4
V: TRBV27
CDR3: CASSLSSKNIQYF

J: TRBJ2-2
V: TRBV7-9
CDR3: CASSPERNTGELFF

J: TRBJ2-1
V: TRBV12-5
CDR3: CASGLNSGSSNYNEQFF

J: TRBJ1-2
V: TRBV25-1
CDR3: CASSESMEGADGYTF

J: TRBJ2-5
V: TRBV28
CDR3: CASSLLASDQETQYF

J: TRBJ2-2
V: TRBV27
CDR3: CASSMTRGNTGELFF

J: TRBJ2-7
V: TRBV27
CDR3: CASSHGANEQYF

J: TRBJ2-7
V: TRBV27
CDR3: CASSLMKGDEQYF

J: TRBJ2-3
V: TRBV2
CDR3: CASSELGLAASTDTQYF

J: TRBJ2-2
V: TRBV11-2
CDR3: CASSPLLGLAGGYTGELFF

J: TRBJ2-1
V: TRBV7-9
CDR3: CASSLGGSSYDEQFF

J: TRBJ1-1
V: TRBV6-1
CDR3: CASSYGSEAFF